A single sample is the source of the 20 T cell receptor beta chains below, sequenced in a study of T cell repertoires in cytomegalovirus infection. Using its own MiXCR run on the reads, TCRdb lists one record per CDR3 protein. The table has about 320,000 distinct CDR3 sequences, 8% to 9.5% seen once. The sequencing input was PBMCs. Receptors were obtained from a human donor in good health (CMV status not recorded). Some clones in this sample may be carry-over from other donors' samples.

In this sample, this clonotype turned up a few times. This chain links TRBV7-6 with TRBJ1-1; D unresolved. Trimming took off 5 bases at V and 0 bases at J, with 19 bases between the two ends. This CDR3 contains 17 residues. The germline CDR1 and CDR2 sequences are SGHVS and FNYEAQ. The CDR3 sequence: CASSKYLGTALNTEAFF. In nucleotides, the CDR3 is TGTGCCAGCAGCAAATATCTGGGAACGGCGTTGAACACTGAAGCTTTCTTT.

This clonotype has a count of ten or more. The chain employs TRBV4-3 and TRBJ2-1; D could derive from TRBD1 or TRBD2 (6 bases each). V lost 0 bases, J lost 0 bases, and 12 bases lay in between. The CDR3 spans 17 residues. Germline V gives CDR1 LGHNA, CDR2 YSLEER. The CDR3, as DNA: TGCGCCAGCAGCCAAGATGGAGGGGGAAGCTCCTACAATGAGCAGTTCTTC. Translation: CASSQDGGGSSYNEQFF.

The rearrangement uses TRBV20-1 and TRBJ2-1, with 11 nucleotides matching TRBD2. In germline, CDR1 is DFQATT, CDR2 SNEGSKA (reference sequence). Trimming took 2 bases from V and 8 from J; bases not matched to a gene: 11. CDR3 length equals 16 residues. CDR3 DNA: TGCAGTGCTAGACCGATAGCGGGAGGGCCTCTCTATGAGCAGTTCTTC. This gives the protein CSARPIAGGPLYEQFF.

This clonotype was recorded only once. V usage is TRBV29-1 and J usage is TRBJ2-5; D possibly matches TRBD1 or TRBD2 (5 bases each). V lost 1 base and J lost 5, with 11 bases in between. The CDR3 contains 13 residues. Germline-derived CDR1 and CDR2 are SQVTM and ANQGSEA. CDR3: CSVEAGRRETQYF. CDR3 DNA sequence: TGCAGCGTTGAAGCAGGGAGAAGGGAGACCCAGTACTTC.

The chain employs TRBV28 and TRBJ2-7; D gene unclear. Deletions cut 3 bases from V and 0 bases from J, with 12 bases between. Germline assignment: CDR1 MDHEN and CDR2 SYDVKM. This CDR3 is 15 amino acids long. The DNA of the CDR3 is TGTGCCAGCAGTTTCTCCCGGCGCGACTCCTACGAGCAGTACTTC. Protein: CASSFSRRDSYEQYF.

This clonotype was recorded many times. This chain uses TRBV6-1 with TRBJ2-4, with D unclear. Germline V lookup: CDR1 MNHNS, CDR2 SASEGT. V was pared by 1 base and J by 16 bases, with 20 bases between. This CDR3 is built from 14 residues. The CDR3 is CASSEVEKQYPLYF. The DNA for the CDR3 is TGTGCCAGCAGTGAAGTGGAGAAACAGTATCCTCTCTACTTC.

The chain is built from TRBV28 and TRBJ2-7; D unresolved. Germline V lookup: CDR1 MDHEN, CDR2 SYDVKM. The V gene lost 7 bases and the J gene lost 2 bases, with 9 bases spanning the gap. The CDR3 covers 12 residues. The CDR3 nucleotides read TGTGCCAGCACCGGTTCTCCCTACGAGCAGTACTTC. As protein: CASTGSPYEQYF.

This clonotype was seen a handful of times. The chain is built from TRBV20-1 and TRBJ2-7; 13 bases match TRBD2. Trimming at V came to 5 bases and at J to 2 bases, leaving 6 bases not matched to a gene. The germline V gene has CDR1 DFQATT and CDR2 SNEGSKA (reference sequence). The CDR3 spans 15 residues. The CDR3 DNA reads as TGCAGTGCTCCAGAACTAGCGGGAGGGCCCTACGAGCAGTACTTC. Protein: CSAPELAGGPYEQYF.

This clonotype was observed a few times. The rearrangement uses TRBV6-1 and TRBJ1-1; the match to TRBD1 covers 7 bases. The junction had 13 bases not matched to a gene; V was cut back by 6 bases and J by 3 bases. The germline V gene has CDR1 MNHNS and CDR2 SASEGT. CDR3 length equals 16 residues. The CDR3 DNA is TGTGCCAGCAGAAAATTGACAGGGAGGGAAGACACTGAAGCTTTCTTT. The encoded protein is CASRKLTGREDTEAFF.

The V and J genes are TRBV2 and TRBJ2-7; weak D call: TRBD1 (5 bases). Trimming cost V 2 bases and J 1 base, with 9 bases left between them. Germline V gene lookup returns CDR1 SNHLY and CDR2 FYNNEI. The CDR3 has 14 residues. Written as DNA, the CDR3 is TGTGCCAGCAGTGAACAGGGTCAATCCTACGAGCAGTACTTC. Protein product: CASSEQGQSYEQYF.

In this sample, this clonotype turned up many times. The chain is built from TRBV7-2 and TRBJ2-3, with 7 positions matching TRBD2. This CDR3 contains 12 residues. V gave up 6 bases and J gave up 5 bases; unmatched junction bases: 2. The V gene's germline CDR1 is SGHTA and CDR2 FQGNSA. The CDR3 loop is CASRSSGDTQYF. In nucleotides, the CDR3 is TGTGCCAGCAGATCTAGCGGAGATACGCAGTATTTT.

This clonotype was picked up many times. The chain employs TRBV7-2 and TRBJ2-7; D gene ambiguous. Trimming removed 2 bases at V and 0 bases at J, with 8 bases between. Germline CDR1 reads SGHTA; CDR2 reads FQGNSA. This CDR3 contains 14 residues. CDR3 protein: CASSLLQNSYEQYF. The DNA for the CDR3 is TGTGCCAGCAGCTTATTACAGAACTCCTACGAGCAGTACTTC.

This clonotype was detected ten times or more. J is TRBJ2-7 and V is TRBV5-8; possibly TRBD2 for D (6 bases). V lost 4 bases to trimming and J lost 0 bases, with 17 bases between them. The germline CDR1 and CDR2 sequences are SGHTS and YDEGEE. This CDR3 contains 16 residues. The CDR3 DNA reads as TGTGCCAGCAGCCTTATTTCGGGACTGGACTCCTACGAGCAGTACTTC. Its protein product is CASSLISGLDSYEQYF.

This chain connects TRBV7-2 to TRBJ2-7; 7 bases are a match to TRBD2. V was clipped by 2 bases and J by 0 bases; unmatched bases: 4. The CDR3 has 15 amino acids. Germline loops: CDR1 SGHTA, CDR2 FQGNSA. CDR3: CASSLLAESSYEQYF. CDR3 nucleotide sequence: TGTGCCAGCAGCTTACTAGCGGAGAGCTCCTACGAGCAGTACTTC.

This clonotype was counted ten times or more. This sequence joins TRBV7-2 and TRBJ2-7, with TRBD1 matching over 7 bases. The length of the CDR3 is 15 residues. The V gene end was trimmed by 3 bases and the J gene end by 2 bases; junction bases not matched to a gene: 7. CDR1 and CDR2 from the germline V gene are SGHTA and FQGNSA. CDR3 bases: TGTGCCAGCAGCTTGACTCCGGGACAGCCCTACGAGCAGTACTTC. This sequence encodes CASSLTPGQPYEQYF.

V is TRBV12-3 or TRBV12-4 and J is TRBJ2-7; D is unresolved. The V and J ends lost 1 base and 2 bases respectively, with 6 bases between them. The CDR3 loop spans 13 amino acids. CDR3 residues: CASSLVQAYEQYF. The CDR3 region has the DNA TGTGCCAGCAGTTTAGTGCAGGCCTACGAGCAGTACTTC.

The rearrangement uses TRBV5-1 and TRBJ2-7, with D perhaps assigned TRBD1 or TRBD2 (6 bases each). Germline V lookup: CDR1 SGHRS, CDR2 YFSETQ. The V end lost 6 bases, the J end lost 0 bases, and 13 bases lay between the germline ends. The CDR3 extends over 14 amino acids. CDR3 amino acids: CASTKGGSSYEQYF. The CDR3 DNA reads TGCGCCAGCACCAAAGGGGGGAGCTCCTACGAGCAGTACTTC.

This clonotype was recorded at least ten times. The rearrangement uses TRBV20-1 and TRBJ2-1, with 12 bases aligning to TRBD2. The CDR3 has 15 residues. The V segment lost 1 base and the J segment 8 bases; nucleotides outside the gene matches: 6. Per the germline V gene, CDR1 is DFQATT and CDR2 is SNEGSKA (reference sequence). CDR3: CSARGRLAGVYEQFF. In DNA form, the CDR3 reads TGCAGTGCTAGAGGTAGACTAGCGGGAGTGTATGAGCAGTTCTTC.

The chain couples TRBV6-6 to TRBJ2-1; no firm D call. Trimming took off 4 bases at V and 7 bases at J, with 14 bases between the two ends. Germline V gives CDR1 MNHNY, CDR2 SVGAGI (reference sequence). The CDR3 has 14 amino acids. CDR3 sequence (DNA): TGTGCCAGCAGTTCATACCGGGCCCCGAATGAGCAGTTCTTC. Its protein product is CASSSYRAPNEQFF.

This chain joins TRBV5-4 and TRBJ2-2, with TRBD2 matching 8 bases. Germline V lookup: CDR1 SGHNT, CDR2 YYREEE (reference sequence). The CDR3 consists of 16 residues. The trim removed 4 bases at V and 2 bases at J, leaving 7 bases unmatched. The CDR3 loop is CASSDGGRSNTGELFF. For the CDR3, the DNA is TGTGCCAGCAGCGATGGCGGGAGGTCAAACACCGGGGAGCTGTTTTTT.